This TCR beta chain is drawn from a study of cytomegalovirus exposure and HLA in healthy donors. The wider study: Genotyping of under 500 donors showed that about 84% belonged to the Caucasian-associated ancestry cluster.

Whereas donors were nominally healthy upon sampling, unrecorded immune exposures were probable. Use of 60 Vbeta and 13 Jbeta primers characterized the PCR. Sequencing used immunoSEQ multiplex PCR; TCRdb keeps in-frame clones, though not all of them. The sample comprises 270,000 or so clones, roughly 88% of which are singletons, and 4% rests with the top ten. Worth noting for this clone: Its cognate antigen is unknown. The sample has other DNA sequences that encode this CDR3 too.

The study's findings and limits: A later look showed TCR association rates differing by HLA locus, highest for DRB1 and lowest for HLA-C. Rarity characterized most TCR sequences, yet some public TCRs appeared in many donors.

The CDR3 length is 15 residues. The junction had 0 bases not matched to a gene; V was cut back by 0 bases and J by 2 bases. The germline V gene encodes CDR1 MNHNS and CDR2 SASEGT. Sequencing was done on a sample of PBMCs. The origin of this receptor is a man aged 40-50 years in good health and CMV-seropositive. This chain uses TRBV6-1 with TRBJ2-5; 10 nucleotides agree with TRBD1. CDR3 in amino acids: CASSEADRGQETQYF. Here the CDR3 DNA reads TGTGCCAGCAGTGAAGCGGACAGGGGGCAAGAGACCCAGTACTTC.